Listed here are 9 T cell receptor beta chains from one sample, sequenced in a study of T cell repertoires in cytomegalovirus infection. TCRdb reanalysed the reads using MiXCR and keeps one entry per CDR3 protein. The sample holds 450,000 to 650,000 distinct CDR3 sequences, 40% seen once. For these TCRs, the target antigens are not known. Sequencing was performed on cultured PBMCs, taken from culture after CMV antigen stimulation. These receptors came from a human donor in good health (CMV status not recorded). Some clones in this sample may be carry-over from other donors' samples.

V is TRBV12-3 or TRBV12-4 and J is TRBJ2-4; TRBD1 matches 7 bases. V shed 5 bases, J shed 7 bases, and the junction held 14 bases outside the gene matches. The CDR3 length is 16 residues. The CDR3 is CASSPRPQGQGNIQYF. The CDR3 bases are TGTGCCAGCAGTCCTAGGCCACAGGGGCAGGGGAACATTCAGTACTTC.

V usage is TRBV2 and J usage is TRBJ2-1; 9 nucleotides agree with TRBD2. The CDR3 is made up of 17 amino acids. Per germline, CDR1 SNHLY and CDR2 FYNNEI. Losses at the gene ends were 1 base for V and 0 bases for J; bases not matched to a gene: 4. CDR3 DNA sequence: TGTGCCAGCAGTGAAGAGAGCGGGAGGATCTCCTACAATGAGCAGTTCTTC. Encoded protein: CASSEESGRISYNEQFF.

This rearrangement joins TRBV18 to TRBJ2-1; 7 nucleotides match TRBD1. Germline CDR1 is KGHSH and CDR2 is LQKENI. After removal of 8 bases from V and 5 bases from J, the junction contained 6 bases not matched to a gene. The CDR3 loop spans 13 amino acids. The CDR3 is CASSPGTDNEQFF. CDR3 coding DNA: TGTGCCAGCAGCCCCGGGACAGACAATGAGCAGTTCTTC.

J is TRBJ2-2 and V is TRBV2; no firm D call. The CDR3 covers 13 residues. Deletions cut 1 base from V and 4 bases from J, with 4 bases between. Per the germline V gene, CDR1 is SNHLY and CDR2 is FYNNEI. The DNA of the CDR3 is TGTGCCAGCAGTGAAGAGGTCACCGGGGAGCTGTTTTTT. This gives the protein CASSEEVTGELFF.

This sequence joins TRBV7-2 and TRBJ1-5, with D possibly matching TRBD1 (6 bases). In germline, CDR1 is SGHTA, CDR2 FQGNSA. This CDR3 has 14 residues. The V gene lost 6 bases and the J gene lost 6 bases, with 15 bases spanning the gap. In DNA, the CDR3 is TGTGCCAGCAGTTCAACAGGGAATGGTCAGCCCCAGCATTTT. Its translation: CASSSTGNGQPQHF. Filled out from reference TRBV7-2 and TRBJ1-5, the complete variable domain reads GAGVSQSPSNKVTEKGKDVELRCDPISGHTALYWYRQSLGQGLEFLIYFQGNSAPDKSGLPSDRFSAERTGGSVSTLTIQRTQQEDSAVYLCASSSTGNGQPQHFGDGTRLSIL.

This clonotype was seen only a few times. The rearrangement uses TRBV7-9 and TRBJ2-5; 15 nucleotides line up with TRBD2. V lost 5 bases, J lost 5 bases, and 12 bases stayed unmatched. The CDR3 loop spans 18 amino acids. Germline V lookup: CDR1 SEHNR, CDR2 FQNEAQ (reference sequence). Here the CDR3 DNA reads TGTGCCAGCAGCCCGCGCCCGGGACTAGCGGGGGGTTGGGAGACCCAGTACTTC. Translation: CASSPRPGLAGGWETQYF. Supplemented by reference TRBV7-9 and TRBJ2-5, the full variable domain reads DTGVSQNPRHKITKRGQNVTFRCDPISEHNRLYWYRQTLGQGPEFLTYFQNEAQLEKSRLLSDRFSAERPKGSFSTLEIQRTEQGDSAMYLCASSPRPGLAGGWETQYFGPGTRLLVL.

This clonotype has only a few counts. V and J are TRBV6-5 and TRBJ1-1; D possibly corresponds to TRBD1 (6 bases). From germline, CDR1 is MNHEY and CDR2 SVGAGI. V shed 2 bases and J shed 1 base, with 11 bases lying between them. The CDR3 is 15 amino acids. CDR3 DNA: TGTGCCAGCAGTTACAGACCGGGACAGAACACTGAAGCTTTCTTT. The encoded protein is CASSYRPGQNTEAFF.

This clonotype has only a few counts. The chain couples TRBV7-8 to TRBJ2-3; the D is unclear. V was shortened by 7 bases and J by 0 bases, with 14 bases between the two germline ends. The CDR3 is made up of 15 amino acids. Germline assignment: CDR1 SGHVS and CDR2 FQNEAQ. For the CDR3, the DNA is TGTGCCAGCATCCAAACCCACTGGAGCACAGATACGCAGTATTTT. Amino acid sequence: CASIQTHWSTDTQYF.

The gene calls are TRBV7-2 and TRBJ2-7; 7 bases fit TRBD2. This CDR3 comprises 14 residues. Germline V gene data show CDR1 as SGHTA and CDR2 as FQGNSA. The V segment lost 4 bases and the J segment 4 bases; nucleotides outside the gene matches: 7. The CDR3 is CASSSNPSGYEQYF. The CDR3 DNA sequence: TGTGCCAGCAGCTCCAACCCTAGCGGATACGAGCAGTACTTC. The full variable domain, with the rest looked up from reference TRBV7-2 and TRBJ2-7, is GAGVSQSPSNKVTEKGKDVELRCDPISGHTALYWYRQSLGQGLEFLIYFQGNSAPDKSGLPSDRFSAERTGGSVSTLTIQRTQQEDSAVYLCASSSNPSGYEQYFGPGTRLTVT.